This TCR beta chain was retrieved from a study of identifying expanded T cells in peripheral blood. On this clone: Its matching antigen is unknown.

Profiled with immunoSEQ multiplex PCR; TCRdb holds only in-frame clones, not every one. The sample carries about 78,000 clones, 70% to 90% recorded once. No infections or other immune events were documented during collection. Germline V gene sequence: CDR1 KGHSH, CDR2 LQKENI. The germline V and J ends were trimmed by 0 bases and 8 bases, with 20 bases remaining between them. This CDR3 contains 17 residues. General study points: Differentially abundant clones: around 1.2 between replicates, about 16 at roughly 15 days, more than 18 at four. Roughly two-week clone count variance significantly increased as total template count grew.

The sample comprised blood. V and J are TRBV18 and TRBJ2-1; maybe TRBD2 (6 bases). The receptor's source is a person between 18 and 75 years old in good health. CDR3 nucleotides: TGTGCCAGCTCACCACCTTCTGCGGGGCACCCATCACATGAGCAGTTCTTC. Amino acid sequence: CASSPPSAGHPSHEQFF. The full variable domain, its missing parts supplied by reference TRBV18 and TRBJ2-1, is NAGVMQNPRHLVRRRGQEARLRCSPMKGHSHVYWYRQLPEEGLKFMVYLQKENIIDESGMPKERFSAEFPKEGPSILRIQQVVRGDSAAYFCASSPPSAGHPSHEQFFGPGTRLTVL.